The next 9 T cell receptor beta chains were all read from a single sample in a study of blood T cell repertoires in COVID-19. Clones were sequenced by immunoSEQ multiplex PCR, and TCRdb holds only the in-frame ones, with some missing. The sample has roughly 52,000 clones, around nine tenths seen once; the top ten hold 4%. Material: peripheral blood. The receptors come from a man in his fifties with acute or convalescent COVID-19.

This chain links TRBV18 with TRBJ2-7; TRBD2 aligns across 7 bases. This CDR3 is built from 15 residues. The J segment lost 3 bases and the V segment lost 6 bases, leaving 11 bases of the junction unmatched. Germline V lookup: CDR1 KGHSH, CDR2 LQKENI. The DNA of the CDR3 is TGTGCCAGCTCCCCCAGCACGGGGGGTTACTACGAGCAGTACTTC. Translated, it gives CASSPSTGGYYEQYF.

The genes are TRBV5-4 and TRBJ2-3; maybe TRBD2 (6 bases). This CDR3 contains 16 residues. V shed 3 bases and J shed 2 bases, with 16 bases lying between them. Per the germline V gene, CDR1 is SGHNT and CDR2 is YYREEE (reference sequence). CDR3 region: CASSSPGTDYTDTQYF. As DNA, the CDR3 is TGTGCCAGCAGCTCGCCCGGGACTGACTACACAGATACGCAGTATTTT. Filled out from reference TRBV5-4 and TRBJ2-3, the complete variable domain reads ETGVTQSPTHLIKTRGQQVTLRCSSQSGHNTVSWYQQALGQGPQFIFQYYREEENGRGNFPPRFSGLQFPNYSSELNVNALELDDSALYLCASSSPGTDYTDTQYFGPGTRLTVL.

The V and J genes are TRBV3-1 (or the pseudogene TRBV3-2) and TRBJ1-1; TRBD1 aligns across 7 bases. V lost 5 bases to trimming and J lost 1 base; unmatched junction nucleotides: 7. CDR1 and CDR2 from the germline V gene are LGHDT and YNNKEL (reference sequence). CDR3 length: 15 amino acids. CDR3 sequence reads: CASSGNRGWNTEAFF. The CDR3 bases are TGTGCCAGCAGCGGAAACAGGGGATGGAACACTGAAGCTTTCTTT.

The gene calls are TRBV11-3 and TRBJ2-5; 7 nucleotides match TRBD2. CDR3 length equals 16 residues. Germline CDR1 is SGHNT and CDR2 is YENEEA. V gave up 5 bases and J gave up 1 base; unmatched junction bases: 10. CDR3 DNA: TGTGCCAGCAGCCTCGCGGTTAGCGGGCCCCAAGAGACCCAGTACTTC. Translating gives CASSLAVSGPQETQYF.

The chain joins TRBV3-1 (or the pseudogene TRBV3-2) to TRBJ1-2; 9 bases align to TRBD1. The CDR3 runs to 15 residues. V gave up 4 bases and J gave up 1 base; unmatched junction bases: 4. Germline CDR1 reads LGHDT; CDR2 reads YNNKEL (reference sequence). This CDR3 is CASSLRDRDNYGYTF. CDR3 in DNA: TGTGCCAGCAGCCTCCGGGACAGGGATAACTATGGCTACACCTTC.

The CDR3 reads CASSLNTGRSSPLHF. For the CDR3, the DNA is TGTGCCAGCAGTTTAAATACAGGACGGAGTTCACCCCTCCACTTT. This chain connects TRBV28 to TRBJ1-6; tentative D call: TRBD1 (5 bases). There are 15 residues in the CDR3. Germline CDR1 and CDR2: MDHEN and SYDVKM. The V end was cut by 2 bases, the J end by 9 bases, with 14 bases between.

This chain connects TRBV5-1 to TRBJ1-1, with a tentative D call TRBD1 (6 bases). Germline V gives CDR1 SGHRS, CDR2 YFSETQ. The ends were cut back, 1 base at V and 1 base at J, with 8 bases in the middle. The CDR3 extends over 14 amino acids. CDR3 sequence reads: CASSLQQGNTEAFF. CDR3 DNA sequence: TGCGCCAGCAGCTTGCAACAGGGGAACACTGAAGCTTTCTTT.

The chain combines TRBV5-1 with TRBJ2-1, with 7 bases that match TRBD2. The length of the CDR3 is 13 residues. From germline, CDR1 is SGHRS and CDR2 YFSETQ. Unmatched junction bases numbered 3, after V lost 0 bases and J lost 9 bases. The CDR3 reads CASSLASGGEQFF. The CDR3 DNA reads TGCGCCAGCAGCTTGGCCTCGGGGGGTGAGCAGTTCTTC.

The CDR3 region has the DNA TGTGCCAGCAGCTTCATCCCCAGCGGGCCCAACACCGGGGAGCTGTTTTTT. It encodes CASSFIPSGPNTGELFF. The V call is TRBV5-4, the J call TRBJ2-2; the D gene is possibly TRBD2 (6 bases). The CDR3 has 17 residues. V gave up 2 bases and J gave up 2 bases, with 16 bases separating them. The germline gives CDR1 SGHNT, CDR2 YYREEE (reference sequence). The full variable domain, its missing parts supplied by reference TRBV5-4 and TRBJ2-2, is ETGVTQSPTHLIKTRGQQVTLRCSSQSGHNTVSWYQQALGQGPQFIFQYYREEENGRGNFPPRFSGLQFPNYSSELNVNALELDDSALYLCASSFIPSGPNTGELFFGEGSRLTVL.